Following are 26 T cell receptor beta chains from one sample sequenced in a study of beta chain features in type 1 diabetes. The antigens of these receptors remain unknown. Whole-study findings and limits: Type 1 diabetes patients had moderately but significantly shorter TCRB CDR3s in all four CD4+ subsets.

Sequenced material consisted of expressed TCRB transcripts (all of the isolated RNA was reverse transcribed). The data were produced by immunoSEQ multiplex PCR, yet TCRdb's version contains in-frame clones alone and is incomplete. The data contain more than 250,000 clones, 20% of them seen just once; the ten biggest clones take up roughly 0.028%. The sequenced material came from naive CD4+ T cells from blood. The receptors derive from a woman aged 40-49 years with type 1 diabetes.

V is TRBV11-2 and J is TRBJ2-5; 8 nucleotides agree with TRBD1. This CDR3 is 15 amino acids long. In germline, CDR1 is SGHAT, CDR2 FQNNGV. Losses at the gene ends were 8 bases for V and 6 bases for J; bases not matched to a gene: 14. In DNA, the CDR3 is TGTGCCAGCGCCTTTAGCAGGGGGCGCATGAAGACCCAGTACTTC. It encodes CASAFSRGRMKTQYF.

This clone came up a few times. This rearrangement joins TRBV4-1 to TRBJ1-5; tentative D call: TRBD1 (5 bases). This CDR3 region has 14 residues. Germline values: CDR1 MGHRA, CDR2 YSYEKL. The V end lost 3 bases, the J end lost 3 bases, and 9 bases lay between the germline ends. CDR3 amino acids: CASSHLRDNQPQHF. In DNA, the CDR3 is TGCGCCAGCAGCCATCTCAGGGACAATCAGCCCCAGCATTTT.

This clone was seen more than once but under ten times. DNA of the CDR3: TGTGCCTGGAGTGGGCAGGGTCGAAACTATGGCTACACCTTC. Protein: CAWSGQGRNYGYTF. This sequence joins TRBV30 and TRBJ1-2; D perhaps matches TRBD1 (5 bases). CDR1 is GTSNPN, CDR2 SVGIG, per germline (reference sequence). V shed 1 base and J shed 2 bases, with 11 bases lying between them. The CDR3 has 14 residues.

This clone has a handful of counts. The chain links TRBV4-2 to TRBJ2-5, with D maybe TRBD2 (5 bases). V dropped 1 base and J dropped 1 base, with 13 bases sitting between them. CDR3 length: 16 amino acids. In germline, CDR1 is LGHNA, CDR2 YNFKEQ. Here the CDR3 reads CASSQGSSGIQETQYF. The DNA of the CDR3 is TGTGCCAGCAGCCAAGGTTCCAGCGGAATCCAAGAGACCCAGTACTTC.

The sample holds a few counts of this clone. The chain employs TRBV19 and TRBJ2-1; D might be TRBD2 (6 bases). The CDR3 is made up of 15 amino acids. The V end lost 4 bases, the J end lost 0 bases, and 10 bases lay between the germline ends. Germline loops: CDR1 LNHDA, CDR2 SQIVND (reference sequence). CDR3 nucleotides: TGTGCCAGTAGTAGGGACTCGAGCTCCTACAATGAGCAGTTCTTC. This gives the protein CASSRDSSSYNEQFF.

This clone was seen a handful of times. The chain recombines TRBV7-7 with TRBJ2-7; 9 bases match TRBD1. The CDR3 covers 15 residues. Germline V gene lookup returns CDR1 SSHAT and CDR2 FNYEAQ (reference sequence). The V and J ends lost 5 bases and 5 bases, in that order; junction bases with no gene match: 10. For the CDR3, the DNA is TGTGCCAGCAGCCCAGGACAGGGGCGAACCAACGAGCAGTACTTC. The encoded protein is CASSPGQGRTNEQYF.

This clone has more than one count but fewer than ten. V usage is TRBV14 and J usage is TRBJ1-1; perhaps TRBD1 as D (5 bases). Germline CDR1 is SGHDN and CDR2 is FVKESK. The V end lost 3 bases, the J end lost 9 bases, and 8 bases lay between the germline ends. The CDR3 runs to 11 residues. CDR3 sequence reads: CASSHGAKAFF. For the CDR3, the DNA is TGTGCCAGCAGCCATGGGGCGAAAGCTTTCTTT.

The J gene is TRBJ1-2, the V gene TRBV7-2; perhaps TRBD1 as D (5 bases). The CDR3 has 13 residues. Trimming stripped 4 bases from V and 8 bases from J, with 14 bases between. Germline lookup yields CDR1 SGHTA and CDR2 FQGNSA. Here the CDR3 DNA reads TGTGCCAGCAGCTCGGGACTTCAGGAGGGCTACACCTTC. It is translated as CASSSGLQEGYTF.

This clone was picked up a small number of times. This chain links TRBV21-1 with TRBJ2-1; the table's D call TRBD1 went unverified against the DNA. TRBV21-1 is marked as a pseudogene. This CDR3 comprises 18 residues. CDR3 protein: CASRGDKYTRHSYNEQFF. The DNA for the CDR3 is TGTGCCAGCAGAGGGGACAAATACACCCGGCACTCCTACAATGAGCAGTTCTTC.

This clone was found a few times. J is TRBJ2-7 and V is TRBV30, with D perhaps TRBD1 (7 bases). With 4 bases removed from V and 4 bases from J, the gap between germline ends came to 11 bases. Germline CDR1 GTSNPN, CDR2 SVGIG (reference sequence). The CDR3 has 12 residues. CDR3 nucleotides: TGTGCCTGGACCCCAGGGGGGTACGAGCAGTACTTC. The encoded protein is CAWTPGGYEQYF. Full variable domain (missing parts from reference TRBV30 and TRBJ2-7): SQTIHQWPATLVQPVGSPLSLECTVEGTSNPNLYWYRQAAGRGLQLLFYSVGIGQISSEVPQNLSASRPQDRQFILSSKKLLLSDSGFYLCAWTPGGYEQYFGPGTRLTVT.

The chain has TRBV2 and TRBJ2-5, with D perhaps TRBD1 (5 bases). Germline CDR1 reads SNHLY; CDR2 reads FYNNEI. The CDR3 spans 13 residues. Between the trimmed V and J ends, which lost 10 bases and 3 bases, there was a span of 15 bases. The CDR3 DNA sequence: TGTGCCACCCAGAATCAGGGCAAAGAGACCCAGTACTTC. Translation gives CATQNQGKETQYF.

This chain uses TRBV5-4 with TRBJ1-2; D is perhaps TRBD1 (6 bases). CDR1 and CDR2 from the germline V gene are SGHNT and YYREEE (reference sequence). V was trimmed by 4 bases and J by 8 bases, leaving 15 bases between them. The CDR3 contains 13 residues. CDR3 in DNA: TGTGCCAGCAGCCCGGACAGTTTAAGGGGCTACACCTTC. This translates into CASSPDSLRGYTF.

This clone showed up just a few times. The chain is built from TRBV28 and TRBJ2-7, with no clear D. Germline-derived CDR1 and CDR2 are MDHEN and SYDVKM. Deletions cut 6 bases from V and 3 bases from J, with 12 bases between. The length of the CDR3 is 13 residues. Written as DNA, the CDR3 is TGTGCCAGCAGCTCCTTCGGTGGCTACGAGCAGTACTTC. This codes for CASSSFGGYEQYF.

V and J are TRBV5-1 and TRBJ2-5; 8 bases align to TRBD2. The V gene end was trimmed by 7 bases and the J gene end by 0 bases; junction bases not matched to a gene: 2. Germline-derived CDR1 and CDR2 are SGHRS and YFSETQ. The CDR3 is 13 residues long. CDR3 DNA sequence: TGCGCCAGCTCGGGGGGGGACCAAGAGACCCAGTACTTC. Its translation is CASSGGDQETQYF.

This rearrangement joins TRBV27 to TRBJ2-7; 7 nucleotides agree with TRBD2. CDR1 and CDR2 from the germline V gene are MNHEY and SMNVEV (reference sequence). This CDR3 is 14 amino acids long. The V and J ends lost 3 bases and 2 bases, in that order; junction bases with no gene match: 4. CDR3 nucleotide sequence: TGTGCCAGCAGTTTTCGAGCGGGGCCCTACGAGCAGTACTTC. As protein: CASSFRAGPYEQYF.

This clone has only a few counts. The rearrangement links TRBV7-9 to TRBJ1-1; D is ambiguous. This CDR3 has 15 residues. V lost 0 bases, J lost 9 bases, and 17 bases lay in between. CDR1 is SEHNR and CDR2 is FQNEAQ in the germline V gene (reference sequence). The CDR3 loop reads CASSLASQWAFKAFF. DNA of the CDR3: TGTGCCAGCAGCTTAGCGAGTCAGTGGGCCTTTAAAGCTTTCTTT.

This clone was counted between two and nine times. This sequence joins TRBV30 and TRBJ2-3; D remains unclear. The V and J ends lost 4 bases and 6 bases respectively, with 8 bases between them. Per germline, CDR1 GTSNPN and CDR2 SVGIG (reference sequence). This CDR3 region has 11 residues. DNA for the CDR3: TGTGCCTGGACACCCAGGGATACGCAGTATTTT. Amino acids: CAWTPRDTQYF.

The gene calls are TRBV9 and TRBJ1-3; D might be TRBD1 (6 bases). In germline, CDR1 is SGDLS, CDR2 YYNGEE. V was cut by 6 bases and J by 1 base, with 11 bases left in between. This CDR3 contains 14 residues. This CDR3 is CASTGDNSGNTIYF. As DNA, the CDR3 is TGTGCCAGCACAGGGGACAATTCTGGAAACACCATATATTTT.

The rearrangement joins TRBV7-9 to TRBJ1-4; the D is unclear. V lost 8 bases, J lost 7 bases, and 20 bases lay in between. The CDR3 totals 15 residues. CDR1 is SEHNR, CDR2 FQNEAQ, per germline (reference sequence). CDR3 region: CASSPGSFAGEKLFF. The DNA of the CDR3 is TGTGCCAGCTCCCCCGGGTCTTTTGCTGGTGAAAAACTGTTTTTT.

The chain recombines TRBV7-9 with TRBJ1-2, with a weak D call TRBD1 (5 bases). The CDR3 spans 15 residues. Trimming pared 8 bases from V and 2 bases from J, leaving 18 bases between. CDR1 and CDR2 from the germline V gene are SEHNR and FQNEAQ (reference sequence). Here the CDR3 reads CASETFKGRNYGYTF. The CDR3 nucleotides read TGTGCCAGCGAAACCTTCAAGGGGCGAAACTATGGCTACACCTTC. Filled out from reference TRBV7-9 and TRBJ1-2, the complete variable domain reads DTGVSQNPRHKITKRGQNVTFRCDPISEHNRLYWYRQTLGQGPEFLTYFQNEAQLEKSRLLSDRFSAERPKGSFSTLEIQRTEQGDSAMYLCASETFKGRNYGYTFGSGTRLTVV.

This chain joins TRBV29-1 and TRBJ1-3; D remains ambiguous. This CDR3 has 12 residues. Germline lookup yields CDR1 SQVTM and CDR2 ANQGSEA. The V end lost 1 base, the J end lost 2 bases, and 3 bases lay between the germline ends. This CDR3 reads CSVEGPGNTIYF. CDR3 coding DNA: TGCAGCGTTGAAGGGCCTGGAAACACCATATATTTT.

The V call is TRBV9, the J call TRBJ1-2, with D perhaps TRBD1 (5 bases). This CDR3 contains 15 residues. V was shortened by 3 bases and J by 2 bases, with 14 bases between the two germline ends. From germline, CDR1 is SGDLS and CDR2 YYNGEE. CDR3 amino acids: CASSASSGENYGYTF. CDR3 DNA: TGTGCCAGCAGCGCCTCTTCGGGGGAGAACTATGGCTACACCTTC.

V gene TRBV6-6 combines with J gene TRBJ1-6; D is perhaps TRBD1 (5 bases). The V end was cut by 5 bases, the J end by 7 bases, with 12 bases between. CDR3 length: 14 amino acids. CDR1 and CDR2 (germline): MNHNY, SVGAGI (reference sequence). For the CDR3, the DNA is TGTGCCAGCAGTCCTACTGGGGCCAATTCACCCCTCCACTTT. Its translation is CASSPTGANSPLHF.

The V and J genes are TRBV9 and TRBJ2-2; D is perhaps TRBD2 (5 bases). The CDR3 sequence is 14 residues long. Germline loops: CDR1 SGDLS, CDR2 YYNGEE. V gave up 0 bases and J gave up 4 bases, with 7 bases separating them. The CDR3 protein is CASSVGAGTGELFF. CDR3 bases: TGTGCCAGCAGCGTAGGTGCGGGCACCGGGGAGCTGTTTTTT. Looking up the rest from reference TRBV9 and TRBJ2-2 gives the full variable domain: DSGVTQTPKHLITATGQRVTLRCSPRSGDLSVYWYQQSLDQGLQFLIQYYNGEERAKGNILERFSAQQFPDLHSELNLSSLELGDSALYFCASSVGAGTGELFFGEGSRLTVL.

V gene TRBV6-5 combines with J gene TRBJ2-3; 10 nucleotides match TRBD1. The germline V gene has CDR1 MNHEY and CDR2 SVGAGI. The CDR3 has 15 amino acids. The V segment lost 6 bases and the J segment 6 bases; nucleotides outside the gene matches: 9. CDR3 in amino acids: CASRSGQGVSDTQYF. CDR3 coding DNA: TGTGCCAGCAGATCCGGACAGGGGGTTTCGGATACGCAGTATTTT.

The sample holds a few counts of this clone. CDR3 bases: TGTGCCAGCAGCCAACTAGCGGGACCCTACGAGCAGTACTTC. Its protein product is CASSQLAGPYEQYF. V and J are TRBV14 and TRBJ2-7, with 9 bases identical to TRBD2. Per the germline V gene, CDR1 is SGHDN and CDR2 is FVKESK. After removal of 2 bases from V and 2 bases from J, the junction contained 1 base not matched to a gene. The CDR3 has 14 amino acids.